This T cell receptor (beta chain) is drawn from a study of OX40 agonist ivuxolimab in advanced cancers. Produced via immunoSEQ multiplex PCR; TCRdb's table is partial and in-frame only. This sample yields tens of thousands of clones, of which over 80% are seen a single time; around 12% belongs to the top ten. Findings of the study overall: Dose levels from 0.1 to 3.0 mg/kg saw CD4+ and CD8+ blood T cells expand clonally by week 6.

Note on this clone: Its antigen is unknown.

CDR1 MNHNS and CDR2 SASEGT come from the germline V gene. This CDR3 comprises 14 residues. V lost 5 bases to trimming and J lost 8 bases; unmatched junction nucleotides: 6. This clonotype was sampled from an adult with an advanced solid tumor such as melanoma, head and neck, liver or kidney cancer. V gene TRBV6-1 combines with J gene TRBJ2-2; 9 nucleotides line up with TRBD1. Source: CD4+ or CD8+ T cells sorted from blood, taken in a trial of the OX40 agonist ivuxolimab. Written as DNA, the CDR3 is TGTGCCAGCAGTAAAACACAGGGGGCAGGGGAGCTGTTTTTT. Translation: CASSKTQGAGELFF.